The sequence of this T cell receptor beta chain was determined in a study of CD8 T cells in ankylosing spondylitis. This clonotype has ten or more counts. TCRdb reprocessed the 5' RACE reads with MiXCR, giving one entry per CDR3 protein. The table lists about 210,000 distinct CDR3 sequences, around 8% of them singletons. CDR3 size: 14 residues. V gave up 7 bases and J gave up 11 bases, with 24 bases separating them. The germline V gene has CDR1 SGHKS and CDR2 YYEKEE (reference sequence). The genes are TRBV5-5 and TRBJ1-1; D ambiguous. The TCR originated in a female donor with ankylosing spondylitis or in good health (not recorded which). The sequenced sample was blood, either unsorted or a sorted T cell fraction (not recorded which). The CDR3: CASPAAETAFGAFF. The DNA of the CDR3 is TGTGCCAGCCCGGCGGCTGAGACGGCCTTTGGGGCTTTCTTT.